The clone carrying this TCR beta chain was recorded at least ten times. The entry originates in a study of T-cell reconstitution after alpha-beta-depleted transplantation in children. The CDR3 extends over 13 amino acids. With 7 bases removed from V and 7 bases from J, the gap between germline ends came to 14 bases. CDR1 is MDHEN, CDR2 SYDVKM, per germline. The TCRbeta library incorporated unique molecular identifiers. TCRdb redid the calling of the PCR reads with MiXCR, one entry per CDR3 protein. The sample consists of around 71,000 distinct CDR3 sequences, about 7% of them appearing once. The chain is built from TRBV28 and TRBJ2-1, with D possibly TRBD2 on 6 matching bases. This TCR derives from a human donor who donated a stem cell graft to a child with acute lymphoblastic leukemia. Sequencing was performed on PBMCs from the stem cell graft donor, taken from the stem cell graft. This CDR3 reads CASISGTRNEQFF. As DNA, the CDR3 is TGTGCCAGCATTTCGGGGACTCGGAATGAGCAGTTCTTC.